These 29 T cell receptor beta chains share one sample of origin, sequenced in a study of blood T cell repertoires in COVID-19. The data were produced by immunoSEQ multiplex PCR, yet TCRdb's version contains in-frame clones alone and is incomplete. The table lists 200,000 to 300,000 clones, approximately 86% of them singletons. Sequencing was carried out using peripheral blood. These receptors were collected from a woman in her sixties or seventies with COVID-19, enrolled during active disease.

This chain uses TRBV4-3 with TRBJ2-6, with 9 bases aligning to TRBD1. The CDR3 consists of 16 residues. J lost 3 bases, V lost 2 bases, and 2 bases had no gene match. Germline CDR1 LGHNA, CDR2 YSLEER. The CDR3, as DNA: TGCGCCAGCAGCCAACGACAGGGGGGTGGGGCCAACGTCCTGACTTTC. It specifies CASSQRQGGGANVLTF.

The rearrangement uses TRBV5-1 and TRBJ1-4; TRBD1 is a possible D gene (6 bases). CDR3 length equals 16 residues. V dropped 1 base and J dropped 0 bases, with 10 bases sitting between them. The germline V gene encodes CDR1 SGHRS and CDR2 YFSETQ. Here the CDR3 reads CASSLLQGATNEKLFF. The DNA for the CDR3 is TGCGCCAGCAGCTTGTTACAGGGAGCAACTAATGAAAAACTGTTTTTT.

This chain connects TRBV7-9 to TRBJ2-1; 9 bases map to TRBD1. V was pared by 1 base and J by 9 bases, with 13 bases of the junction left unmatched. The length of the CDR3 is 17 residues. The germline V gene encodes CDR1 SEHNR and CDR2 FQNEAQ (reference sequence). DNA of the CDR3: TGTGCCAGCAGCTTAGGCCGTCCGGGACAGGGTCGGATTGAGCAGTTCTTC. It yields the protein CASSLGRPGQGRIEQFF.

This rearrangement joins TRBV3-1 (or the pseudogene TRBV3-2) to TRBJ1-2; a weak D match, TRBD1 (5 bases). There are 15 residues in the CDR3. Between the trimmed V and J ends, which lost 4 bases and 5 bases, there was a span of 17 bases. Germline V gene lookup returns CDR1 LGHDT and CDR2 YNNKEL (reference sequence). Written as DNA, the CDR3 is TGTGCCAGCAGCCGCAGAGCGGGGGTAGGGTATGGCTACACCTTC. Its protein is CASSRRAGVGYGYTF.

V usage is TRBV6-5 and J usage is TRBJ1-1; D is undetermined. The CDR3 contains 13 residues. The germline CDR1 and CDR2 sequences are MNHEY and SVGAGI. Trimming left V 5 bases short and J 11 bases short, with 18 bases between. In DNA, the CDR3 is TGTGCCAGCAGTAGCGGGAACCCCGCGGTGGCTTTCTTT. Amino acids: CASSSGNPAVAFF.

This clone showed up just once. The chain joins TRBV30 to TRBJ1-2; unclear D gene. This CDR3 has 16 residues. V was pared by 1 base and J by 0 bases, with 15 bases between. The germline CDR1 and CDR2 sequences are GTSNPN and SVGIG (reference sequence). CDR3 sequence reads: CAWSAPLTKTNYGYTF. CDR3 nucleotides: TGTGCCTGGAGTGCCCCATTAACTAAGACTAACTATGGCTACACCTTC.

The V gene is TRBV20-1, the J gene TRBJ1-2; weak D call: TRBD1 (5 bases). The V end lost 3 bases, the J end lost 4 bases, and 12 bases lay between the germline ends. CDR1 and CDR2 from the germline V gene are DFQATT and SNEGSKA (reference sequence). This CDR3 comprises 13 residues. Here the CDR3 DNA reads TGCAGTGCTAGTGATATCCAGGGCTATGGCTACACCTTC. Amino acid sequence: CSASDIQGYGYTF.

This clone was seen just once. The chain links TRBV30 to TRBJ2-7; the D gene is possibly TRBD2 (5 bases). Trimming took off 2 bases at V and 2 bases at J, with 10 bases between the two ends. This CDR3 has 13 residues. CDR1 is GTSNPN and CDR2 is SVGIG in the germline V gene (reference sequence). The CDR3 DNA reads as TGTGCCTGGAGTCGAGGGAGCGCCTACGAGCAGTACTTC. Its protein product is CAWSRGSAYEQYF.

V and J are TRBV28 and TRBJ1-4, with D possibly TRBD1 on 5 matching bases. There are 14 residues in the CDR3. Trimming cost V 6 bases and J 2 bases, with 10 bases left between them. The germline gives CDR1 MDHEN, CDR2 SYDVKM. The CDR3 sequence is CASSRRGTNEKLFF. The CDR3 DNA is TGTGCCAGCAGCCGCCGGGGGACTAATGAAAAACTGTTTTTT. Full variable domain (rest looked up from reference TRBV28 and TRBJ1-4): DVKVTQSSRYLVKRTGEKVFLECVQDMDHENMFWYRQDPGLGLRLIYFSYDVKMKEKGDIPEGYSVSREKKERFSLILESASTNQTSMYLCASSRRGTNEKLFFGSGTQLSVL.

CDR3 in amino acids: CAWSGEQSNQPQHF. Here the CDR3 DNA reads TGTGCCTGGAGTGGAGAACAGTCCAATCAGCCCCAGCATTTT. V is TRBV30 and J is TRBJ1-5; no clear D. Germline V gene lookup returns CDR1 GTSNPN and CDR2 SVGIG (reference sequence). CDR3 length: 14 amino acids. Trimming shortened V by 1 base and J by 3 bases, and 10 bases separated the two germline ends.

V is TRBV28 and J is TRBJ2-2; maybe TRBD1 (5 bases). The ends were cut back, 4 bases at V and 5 bases at J, with 14 bases in the middle. Germline V gene lookup returns CDR1 MDHEN and CDR2 SYDVKM. The CDR3 contains 15 residues. The CDR3 region has the DNA TGTGCCAGCAGTTCACCAGGGTCAGGAACCGGGGAGCTGTTTTTT. It translates to CASSSPGSGTGELFF. Variable domain in full (rest from reference TRBV28 and TRBJ2-2): DVKVTQSSRYLVKRTGEKVFLECVQDMDHENMFWYRQDPGLGLRLIYFSYDVKMKEKGDIPEGYSVSREKKERFSLILESASTNQTSMYLCASSSPGSGTGELFFGEGSRLTVL.

The CDR3 DNA follows: TGTGCCAGCAGCTCGGGACAGGGTCGTTCCAAAAACATTCAGTACTTC. Its protein is CASSSGQGRSKNIQYF. The chain combines TRBV5-4 with TRBJ2-4; TRBD1 matches at 9 bases. CDR1 and CDR2 from the germline V gene are SGHNT and YYREEE (reference sequence). The CDR3 has 16 amino acids. The J segment lost 2 bases and the V segment lost 3 bases, leaving 6 bases of the junction unmatched.

The V and J genes are TRBV14 and TRBJ2-3; 8 nucleotides match TRBD2. Germline CDR1 SGHDN, CDR2 FVKESK. The CDR3 spans 13 residues. V lost 4 bases and J lost 11; bases outside the gene matches: 8. The CDR3 bases are TGTGCCAGCAGCCCTACTTGGCGGGGGGAGCAGTATTTT. This gives the protein CASSPTWRGEQYF. The whole variable domain, filled in from reference TRBV14 and TRBJ2-3, reads EAGVTQFPSHSVIEKGQTVTLRCDPISGHDNLYWYRRVMGKEIKFLLHFVKESKQDESGMPNNRFLAERTGGTYSTLKVQPAELEDSGVYFCASSPTWRGEQYFGPGTRLTVL.

The gene calls are TRBV30 and TRBJ2-1, with D possibly being TRBD2 (6 bases). There are 13 residues in the CDR3. Per the germline V gene, CDR1 is GTSNPN and CDR2 is SVGIG (reference sequence). V was trimmed by 0 bases and J by 5 bases, leaving 8 bases between them. The CDR3 DNA is TGTGCCTGGAGTGTAGGGACTCACAATGAGCAGTTCTTC. Translation gives CAWSVGTHNEQFF.

This chain uses TRBV5-4 with TRBJ2-1; 12 bases agree with TRBD2. The CDR3 has 18 amino acids. With 4 bases clipped from V and 7 bases from J, the junction kept 15 bases outside the gene matches. The germline V gene encodes CDR1 SGHNT and CDR2 YYREEE (reference sequence). CDR3 protein: CASSRGRTSGTRLNEQFF. In DNA, the CDR3 is TGTGCCAGCAGCCGCGGACGGACTAGCGGGACCAGATTAAATGAGCAGTTCTTC.

The CDR3 loop is CATSRVSSGKETQYF. The CDR3, as DNA: TGTGCCACCAGCAGAGTGTCTAGCGGGAAAGAGACCCAGTACTTC. The genes are TRBV15 and TRBJ2-5; 9 bases agree with TRBD2. Trimming cost V 1 base and J 3 bases; bases outside gene matches: 3. The length of the CDR3 is 15 residues. Germline V gene sequence: CDR1 LNHNV, CDR2 YYDKDF (reference sequence).

This clone occurred many times. This rearrangement joins TRBV2 to TRBJ1-5; D perhaps matches TRBD1 (5 bases). Germline CDR1 and CDR2: SNHLY and FYNNEI. The V end was cut by 4 bases, the J end by 4 bases, with 11 bases between. The CDR3 is made up of 14 amino acids. In nucleotides, the CDR3 is TGTGCCAGCAGTGTAATTGGGGGGAATCAGCCCCAGCATTTT. Translation gives CASSVIGGNQPQHF.

The count of this clone is one. The chain couples TRBV7-6 to TRBJ2-3, with 11 nucleotides matching TRBD2. Trimming removed 2 bases from V and 4 bases from J; junction bases left unmatched: 5. This CDR3 comprises 16 residues. Germline CDR1 and CDR2: SGHVS and FNYEAQ. The CDR3, as DNA: TGTGCCAGCAGCTTATCTAGCGGGAGGTTTTCAGATACGCAGTATTTT. Translated: CASSLSSGRFSDTQYF. Together with reference TRBV7-6 and TRBJ2-3, the CDR3 gives the full variable domain: GAGVSQSPRYKVTKRGQDVALRCDPISGHVSLYWYRQALGQGPEFLTYFNYEAQQDKSGLPNDRFSAERPEGSISTLTIQRTEQRDSAMYRCASSLSSGRFSDTQYFGPGTRLTVL.

The chain couples TRBV5-1 to TRBJ2-3; 7 nucleotides align to TRBD1. Per the germline V gene, CDR1 is SGHRS and CDR2 is YFSETQ. This CDR3 comprises 15 residues. Trimming at V came to 2 bases and at J to 2 bases, leaving 5 bases not matched to a gene. This CDR3 is CASSLWGQNTDTQYF. CDR3 DNA sequence: TGCGCCAGCAGCTTATGGGGACAGAACACAGATACGCAGTATTTT.

The V and J genes are TRBV5-8 and TRBJ1-5, with 7 bases that match TRBD1. There are 16 residues in the CDR3. Looked up from germline, CDR1 is SGHTS and CDR2 is YDEGEE. The trim removed 4 bases at V and 3 bases at J, leaving 10 bases unmatched. The CDR3 region has the DNA TGTGCCAGCAGCCCTTCACGGACAGGAGCCAATCAGCCCCAGCATTTT. Translation: CASSPSRTGANQPQHF.

The chain links TRBV11-2 to TRBJ2-1, with 10 bases fitting TRBD2. With 5 bases clipped from V and 6 bases from J, the junction kept 10 bases outside the gene matches. Germline values: CDR1 SGHAT, CDR2 FQNNGV. The CDR3 loop spans 16 amino acids. CDR3 loop: CASSRGPSGSVNEQFF. CDR3 bases: TGTGCCAGCAGCCGAGGCCCTAGCGGGAGTGTCAATGAGCAGTTCTTC.

The chain is built from TRBV19 and TRBJ2-5; TRBD2 might be the D (6 bases). The germline V gene has CDR1 LNHDA and CDR2 SQIVND (reference sequence). Trimming took off 6 bases at V and 5 bases at J, with 19 bases between the two ends. The CDR3 has 15 residues. CDR3 region: CASRQEGTHRETQYF. The CDR3 nucleotides are TGTGCCAGTAGGCAGGAGGGGACCCACCGGGAGACCCAGTACTTC.

This chain joins TRBV5-1 and TRBJ2-7; D perhaps matches TRBD2 (6 bases). The CDR3 has 13 residues. The V and J ends lost 5 bases and 2 bases respectively, with 11 bases between them. Looked up from germline, CDR1 is SGHRS and CDR2 is YFSETQ. This CDR3 reads CASRNAGPYEQYF. The CDR3 DNA sequence: TGCGCCAGCAGGAATGCGGGACCCTACGAGCAGTACTTC.

The V gene is TRBV19, the J gene TRBJ1-5; D ambiguous. CDR3 size: 16 residues. CDR1 and CDR2 (germline): LNHDA, SQIVND (reference sequence). The V end lost 5 bases, the J end lost 0 bases, and 14 bases lay between the germline ends. The CDR3 protein is CASSGRPRGSNQPQHF. The CDR3 DNA is TGTGCCAGTAGTGGCAGACCCCGGGGTAGCAATCAGCCCCAGCATTTT.

The chain has TRBV7-2 and TRBJ2-1, with TRBD2 identical over 14 bases. Germline trimming cut 1 base from V and 9 bases from J; bases unmatched to any gene: 5. CDR1 is SGHTA, CDR2 FQGNSA, per germline. This CDR3 is built from 16 residues. The CDR3 nucleotides are TGTGCCAGCAGCTTAGAGGGACTAGCGGGAGTTATTGAGCAGTTCTTC. Its protein is CASSLEGLAGVIEQFF.

There are many counts of this clone. The V gene is TRBV28, the J gene TRBJ1-4, with D unresolved. This CDR3 has 13 amino acids. From germline, CDR1 is MDHEN and CDR2 SYDVKM. Trimming shortened V by 2 bases and J by 11 bases, and 12 bases separated the two germline ends. The CDR3 sequence is CASSLIGPGKLFF. For the CDR3, the DNA is TGTGCCAGCAGTTTAATTGGCCCGGGGAAACTGTTTTTT.

Here the CDR3 reads CASSTSGQGTTDTQYF. DNA of the CDR3: TGCGCCAGCAGCACCTCTGGACAGGGTACGACAGATACGCAGTATTTT. This chain joins TRBV5-1 and TRBJ2-3, with 8 bases matching TRBD1. With V trimmed by 4 bases and J by 3 bases, 10 bases remained unmatched. The germline V gene encodes CDR1 SGHRS and CDR2 YFSETQ. The CDR3 has 16 amino acids.

This CDR3 reads CASRTEPRDSLRPQHF. The CDR3 DNA sequence: TGTGCCAGCAGGACAGAACCCCGGGACAGTTTGCGGCCCCAGCATTTT. J is TRBJ1-5 and V is TRBV27, with 7 bases fitting TRBD1. Germline V gene data show CDR1 as MNHEY and CDR2 as SMNVEV (reference sequence). J gave up 9 bases and V 6 bases, and 17 bases lay outside the gene matches. The CDR3 loop spans 16 amino acids.

This chain links TRBV7-2 with TRBJ2-1, with TRBD2 matching over 7 bases. This CDR3 spans 15 amino acids. The V gene's germline CDR1 is SGHTA and CDR2 FQGNSA. V trimming: 5 bases; J trimming: 7 bases; junction bases outside the gene matches: 11. CDR3 DNA: TGTGCCAGCAGCCCCGATAACGGGAGGTTAAATGAGCAGTTCTTC. Protein: CASSPDNGRLNEQFF.